The T cell receptor beta chain under discussion was sequenced for a study of T cell repertoires in cytomegalovirus infection. The overall study: HLA-C-restricted CMV epitopes, recently identified, and well-studied HLA-B-restricted ones were used by the study. Based on public TCR beta signatures, there were indications of CMV infection and of a matching HLA type. Study-wide points: Predominance within the ex vivo response was attributable to HLA-C-restricted CMV-specific TCR beta clonotypes. Totalled public TCR beta family frequency picked out people who carried CMV plus the relevant HLA.

The CDR3 runs to 15 residues. Trimming shortened V by 2 bases and J by 10 bases, and 20 bases separated the two germline ends. Germline V CDR1 and CDR2: SEHNR, FQNEAQ (reference sequence). Concerning this clonotype: No antigen is known for it.

TCRdb reprocessed the reads via MiXCR and lists one record per CDR3 protein. The sample holds 800,000 to 950,000 distinct CDR3 sequences, approximately 30% seen once. Sample: cultured CD8+ T cells from PBMCs, taken from culture after CMV antigen stimulation. The V gene is TRBV7-9, the J gene TRBJ1-1; no clear D. This receptor was identified in a human donor in good health (CMV status not recorded). Some clones in this sample may be carry-over from other donors' samples. The CDR3 loop reads CASSLWSDALYSAFF. CDR3 nucleotides: TGTGCCAGCAGCTTATGGTCCGATGCCCTGTACTCAGCTTTCTTT.